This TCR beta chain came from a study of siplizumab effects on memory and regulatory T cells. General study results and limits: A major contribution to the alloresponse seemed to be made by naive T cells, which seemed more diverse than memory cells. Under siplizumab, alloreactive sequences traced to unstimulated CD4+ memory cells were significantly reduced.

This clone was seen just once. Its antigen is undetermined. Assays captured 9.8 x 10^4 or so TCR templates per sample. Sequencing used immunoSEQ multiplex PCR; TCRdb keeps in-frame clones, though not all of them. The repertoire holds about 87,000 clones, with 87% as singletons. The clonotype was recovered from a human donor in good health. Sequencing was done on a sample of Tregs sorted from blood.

The CDR3 DNA sequence: TGTGCCAGCAGTTTATTGGGGTCCGGCTACACCTTC. Amino acids: CASSLLGSGYTF. This chain uses TRBV28 with TRBJ1-2; D unresolved. CDR1 and CDR2 from the germline V gene are MDHEN and SYDVKM. Between the trimmed V and J ends, which lost 1 base and 8 bases, there was a span of 8 bases. This CDR3 spans 12 amino acids.